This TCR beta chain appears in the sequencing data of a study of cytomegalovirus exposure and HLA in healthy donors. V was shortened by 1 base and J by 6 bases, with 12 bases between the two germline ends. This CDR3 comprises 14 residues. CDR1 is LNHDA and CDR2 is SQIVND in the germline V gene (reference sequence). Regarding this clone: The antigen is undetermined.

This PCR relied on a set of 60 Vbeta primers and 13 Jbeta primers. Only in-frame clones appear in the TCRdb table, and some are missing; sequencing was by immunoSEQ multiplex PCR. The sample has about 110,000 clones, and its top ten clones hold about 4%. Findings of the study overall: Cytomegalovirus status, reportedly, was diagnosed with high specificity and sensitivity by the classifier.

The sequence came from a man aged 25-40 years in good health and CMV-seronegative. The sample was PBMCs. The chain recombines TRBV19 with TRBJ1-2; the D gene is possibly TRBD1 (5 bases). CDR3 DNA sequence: TGTGCCAGTAGTATAGTGGCAGGGAAGGATGGCTACACCTTC. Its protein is CASSIVAGKDGYTF.